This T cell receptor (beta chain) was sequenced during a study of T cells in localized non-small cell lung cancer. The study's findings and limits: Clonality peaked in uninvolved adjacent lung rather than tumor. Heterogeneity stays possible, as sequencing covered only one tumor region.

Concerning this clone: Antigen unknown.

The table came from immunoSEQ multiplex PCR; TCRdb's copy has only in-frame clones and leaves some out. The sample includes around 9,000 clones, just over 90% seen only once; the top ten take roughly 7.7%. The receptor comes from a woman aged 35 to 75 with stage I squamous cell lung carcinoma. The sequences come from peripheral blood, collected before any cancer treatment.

The CDR3 spells CASALGWDQPQHF. CDR3 in DNA: TGTGCCAGCGCCTTGGGCTGGGATCAGCCCCAGCATTTT. This chain connects TRBV27 to TRBJ1-5; D is unclear. Germline CDR1 MNHEY, CDR2 SMNVEV (reference sequence). CDR3 size: 13 residues. The V end was cut by 8 bases, the J end by 5 bases, with 13 bases between.